This T cell receptor (beta chain) was profiled in a study of blood T cell repertoires in COVID-19. This CDR3 region has 13 residues. Per the germline V gene, CDR1 is MNHEY and CDR2 is SVGAGI. The ends lost 11 bases at V and 4 bases at J; junction bases unmatched: 9. The assay was immunoSEQ multiplex PCR, and TCRdb's table has in-frame clones only and misses some. The repertoire holds 250,000 to 300,000 clones, 81% seen once, with over 2.5% in the top ten. Source material: peripheral blood. V and J are TRBV6-5 and TRBJ1-2; the match to TRBD1 covers 8 bases. The TCR originated in a woman between 55 and 75 years old with active or convalescent COVID-19. The CDR3 region is CAGQGTGPYGYTF. As DNA, the CDR3 is TGTGCCGGACAAGGGACAGGACCCTATGGCTACACCTTC.